A single sample gave rise to the 21 T cell receptor beta chains below, sequenced in a study of cytomegalovirus exposure and HLA in healthy donors. The PCR was carried out with 60 Vbeta primers and 13 Jbeta primers. Using immunoSEQ multiplex PCR, the repertoire was profiled, and TCRdb retains in-frame clones only, with some absent. The sample carries about 83,000 clones, approximately 75% recorded once. Sequenced sample: PBMCs. These receptors came from a man aged 55 to 70 in good health and CMV-seronegative.

The CDR3 sequence is CASSAGTVNTEAFF. In DNA form, the CDR3 reads TGTGCCAGCAGTGCCGGGACAGTGAACACTGAAGCTTTCTTT. The chain recombines TRBV6-6 with TRBJ1-1, with 7 nucleotides matching TRBD1. The CDR3 runs to 14 residues. J lost 0 bases, V lost 5 bases, and 3 bases had no gene match. The V gene's germline CDR1 is MNHNY and CDR2 SVGAGI (reference sequence).

This sequence joins TRBV9 and TRBJ2-1; possibly TRBD2 for D (6 bases). V was cut by 0 bases and J by 8 bases, with 12 bases left in between. The CDR3 is made up of 14 amino acids. Per germline, CDR1 SGDLS and CDR2 YYNGEE. This chain's CDR3 is CASSVVGWGDEQFF. As DNA, the CDR3 is TGTGCCAGCAGCGTAGTGGGTTGGGGGGATGAGCAGTTCTTC.

The chain employs TRBV5-1 and TRBJ1-3; D is unclear. From germline, CDR1 is SGHRS and CDR2 YFSETQ. Trimming left V 0 bases short and J 0 bases short, with 7 bases between. The CDR3 is 15 amino acids. CDR3 bases: TGCGCCAGCAGCTTGGGGTCAGACTCTGGAAACACCATATATTTT. Translation gives CASSLGSDSGNTIYF.

The chain couples TRBV5-1 to TRBJ2-1; TRBD2 matches 8 bases. This CDR3 has 17 amino acids. Trimming cost V 0 bases and J 8 bases; bases outside gene matches: 13. Germline V gives CDR1 SGHRS, CDR2 YFSETQ. The DNA for the CDR3 is TGCGCCAGCAGCTTGGTAGGCGGGTCCGGGGGGGCCTATGAGCAGTTCTTC. This gives the protein CASSLVGGSGGAYEQFF.

The V and J genes are TRBV6-5 and TRBJ1-1; 8 bases match TRBD1. Germline trimming cut 5 bases from V and 7 bases from J; bases unmatched to any gene: 9. Germline loops: CDR1 MNHEY, CDR2 SVGAGI. The CDR3 spans 14 residues. Here the CDR3 reads CASSEGAGGGEAFF. CDR3 in DNA: TGTGCCAGCAGTGAAGGGGCAGGGGGCGGTGAAGCTTTCTTT.

In this sample, this clone is medium-sized. V usage is TRBV6-5 and J usage is TRBJ2-1; no reliable D call. The CDR3 has 12 residues. CDR1 and CDR2 (germline): MNHEY, SVGAGI. The germline V and J ends were trimmed by 2 bases and 12 bases, with 11 bases remaining between them. CDR3 in DNA: TGTGCCAGCAGTTACCCGGGTGGCGGGCAGTTCTTC. Protein: CASSYPGGGQFF.

The chain recombines TRBV6-4 with TRBJ2-2; 9 bases agree with TRBD2. There are 14 residues in the CDR3. After removal of 4 bases from V and 5 bases from J, the junction contained 2 bases not matched to a gene. Germline lookup yields CDR1 MRHNA and CDR2 SNTAGT. The CDR3 region is CASSGLAGTGELFF. CDR3 nucleotides: TGTGCCAGCAGTGGGCTAGCGGGGACCGGGGAGCTGTTTTTT.

This chain links TRBV5-4 with TRBJ2-5; 8 bases fit TRBD2. Trimming cost V 3 bases and J 2 bases; bases outside gene matches: 6. The germline CDR1 and CDR2 sequences are SGHNT and YYREEE (reference sequence). The CDR3 sequence is 15 residues long. CDR3 bases: TGTGCCAGCAGCTCGAAGGGACTAGAACAAGAGACCCAGTACTTC. Its translation is CASSSKGLEQETQYF. Full variable domain (rest looked up from reference TRBV5-4 and TRBJ2-5): ETGVTQSPTHLIKTRGQQVTLRCSSQSGHNTVSWYQQALGQGPQFIFQYYREEENGRGNFPPRFSGLQFPNYSSELNVNALELDDSALYLCASSSKGLEQETQYFGPGTRLLVL.

The rearrangement joins TRBV6-5 to TRBJ2-3; the D gene is possibly TRBD2 (6 bases). CDR1 and CDR2 from the germline V gene are MNHEY and SVGAGI. The CDR3 sequence is 12 residues long. The germline V and J ends were trimmed by 4 bases and 7 bases, with 9 bases remaining between them. CDR3 in amino acids: CASSSAGNTQYF. CDR3 bases: TGTGCCAGCAGTTCAGCGGGCAATACGCAGTATTTT.

The CDR3 is CASRSAKNIQYF. The CDR3 nucleotides read TGTGCCAGCAGGTCGGCCAAAAACATTCAGTACTTC. V gene TRBV2 combines with J gene TRBJ2-4; no definite D call. The germline V and J ends were trimmed by 6 bases and 1 base, with 4 bases remaining between them. Germline lookup yields CDR1 SNHLY and CDR2 FYNNEI. CDR3 length: 12 residues.

The chain couples TRBV18 to TRBJ2-3; D is ambiguous. V was shortened by 3 bases and J by 0 bases, with 4 bases between the two germline ends. This CDR3 comprises 13 residues. CDR1 and CDR2 from the germline V gene are KGHSH and LQKENI. The CDR3 protein is CASSPGSTDTQYF. The CDR3 nucleotides read TGTGCCAGCTCACCCGGGAGCACAGATACGCAGTATTTT.

Remarks on this clone: The same CDR3 arises from other DNA sequences in this sample as well. The genes are TRBV9 and TRBJ2-7; TRBD1 agrees at 7 bases. In germline, CDR1 is SGDLS, CDR2 YYNGEE. V lost 0 bases and J lost 6; bases outside the gene matches: 3. The CDR3 totals 13 residues. CDR3 in DNA: TGTGCCAGCAGCGTAGGACAGGGTGGCGAGCAGTACTTC. Encoded protein: CASSVGQGGEQYF.

The rearrangement uses TRBV9 and TRBJ2-2; TRBD2 might be the D (6 bases). The germline gives CDR1 SGDLS, CDR2 YYNGEE. This CDR3 is built from 14 residues. V was pared by 3 bases and J by 4 bases, with 10 bases between. The CDR3 DNA follows: TGTGCCAGCAGCGACTATAGCGGCACCGGGGAGCTGTTTTTT. Protein: CASSDYSGTGELFF.

V usage is TRBV5-1 and J usage is TRBJ2-5; the match to TRBD2 covers 12 bases. The CDR3 totals 15 residues. CDR1 is SGHRS, CDR2 YFSETQ, per germline. The V segment lost 5 bases and the J segment 5 bases; nucleotides outside the gene matches: 7. The CDR3 sequence is CASRETSGGWETQYF. The CDR3 DNA is TGCGCCAGCAGGGAGACTAGCGGGGGTTGGGAGACCCAGTACTTC.

The chain uses TRBV19 and TRBJ2-2, with D perhaps matching TRBD1 (5 bases). Trimming removed 5 bases at V and 3 bases at J, with 10 bases between. CDR1 is LNHDA and CDR2 is SQIVND in the germline V gene (reference sequence). The CDR3 extends over 14 amino acids. In DNA form, the CDR3 reads TGTGCCAGTAGTCAGCAGGGCCACACCGGGGAGCTGTTTTTT. This codes for CASSQQGHTGELFF.

This clone has more than one count but fewer than ten. V is TRBV30 and J is TRBJ1-1; 8 bases fit TRBD1. The germline V gene encodes CDR1 GTSNPN and CDR2 SVGIG (reference sequence). J gave up 0 bases and V 2 bases, and 5 bases lay outside the gene matches. This CDR3 is built from 15 residues. CDR3 protein: CAWSPRQGMNTEAFF. The CDR3 region has the DNA TGTGCCTGGAGTCCAAGACAGGGGATGAACACTGAAGCTTTCTTT.

Only a few counts were recorded for this clone. The chain combines TRBV6-1 with TRBJ2-7; tentative D call: TRBD2 (5 bases). The CDR3 covers 14 residues. Germline loops: CDR1 MNHNS, CDR2 SASEGT. V lost 2 bases and J lost 2, with 10 bases in between. The CDR3 region is CASSERELTYEQYF. In nucleotides, the CDR3 is TGTGCCAGCAGTGAAAGGGAGTTAACCTACGAGCAGTACTTC.

The chain has TRBV11-2 and TRBJ2-7, with 8 bases aligning to TRBD1. CDR1 is SGHAT and CDR2 is FQNNGV in the germline V gene. This CDR3 comprises 15 residues. Trimming cost V 5 bases and J 2 bases; bases outside gene matches: 8. DNA of the CDR3: TGTGCCAGCAGCCGGGCGACAGGGGCCCCCTACGAGCAGTACTTC. Protein sequence: CASSRATGAPYEQYF. Together with reference TRBV11-2 and TRBJ2-7, the CDR3 gives the full variable domain: EAGVAQSPRYKIIEKRQSVAFWCNPISGHATLYWYQQILGQGPKLLIQFQNNGVVDDSQLPKDRFSAERLKGVDSTLKIQPAKLEDSAVYLCASSRATGAPYEQYFGPGTRLTVT.

J is TRBJ2-7 and V is TRBV9, with 10 bases that match TRBD2. Looked up from germline, CDR1 is SGDLS and CDR2 is YYNGEE. Germline trimming cut 3 bases from V and 2 bases from J; bases unmatched to any gene: 8. The CDR3 sequence is 16 residues long. The CDR3 protein is CASSGNQRGGPYEQYF. The CDR3 bases are TGTGCCAGCAGCGGGAATCAGCGGGGGGGCCCCTACGAGCAGTACTTC.

The rearrangement joins TRBV6-5 to TRBJ1-1; D gene uncertain. The CDR3 has 15 residues. CDR1 is MNHEY and CDR2 is SVGAGI in the germline V gene. The V and J ends lost 0 bases and 4 bases respectively, with 12 bases between them. CDR3 region: CASSYSFEATTEAFF. The CDR3 DNA reads as TGTGCCAGCAGTTACTCGTTCGAGGCGACCACTGAAGCTTTCTTT.

The table lists this clone with a few counts. The chain recombines TRBV30 with TRBJ1-1; D unresolved. Germline loops: CDR1 GTSNPN, CDR2 SVGIG (reference sequence). V lost 0 bases, J lost 11 bases, and 10 bases lay in between. The CDR3 contains 11 residues. The DNA for the CDR3 is TGTGCCTGGAGTGTACCTGGAGAGGCTTTCTTT. It translates to CAWSVPGEAFF.